A single sample is the source of the 20 T cell receptor beta chains below, sequenced in a study of shared clonotypes between healthy human individuals. TCRdb's table, derived via immunoSEQ multiplex PCR, lists solely in-frame clones and lacks some. The sample has about 1.5 million clones; 98% are singletons. The sequenced sample was naive CD4+ T cells sorted from blood. Subset given: CD45RA+ positively selected. These receptors came from a man aged 30 to 45 in good health.

This rearrangement joins TRBV7-3 to TRBJ2-5; D unresolved. The V and J ends lost 5 bases and 1 base respectively, with 8 bases between them. Germline V gives CDR1 SGHTA, CDR2 FQGTGA. The CDR3 consists of 13 residues. The CDR3 region has the DNA TGTGCCAGCAGCCGCCGGCCCCAAGAGACCCAGTACTTC. Residues: CASSRRPQETQYF.

The chain joins TRBV28 to TRBJ2-1; D ambiguous. V was pared by 4 bases and J by 3 bases, with 16 bases between. The CDR3 has 16 amino acids. Germline V gene lookup returns CDR1 MDHEN and CDR2 SYDVKM. As DNA, the CDR3 is TGTGCCAGCAGTTCTTTTAGGGCATCCCACTACAATGAGCAGTTCTTC. Its protein product is CASSSFRASHYNEQFF.

This clone was observed a single time. The CDR3 carries no conserved terminal phenylalanine or tryptophan, so it likely arises from a read error. The V gene is TRBV7-3, the J gene TRBJ2-7; the match to TRBD2 covers 7 bases. Germline V gives CDR1 SGHTA, CDR2 FQGTGA. This CDR3 spans 15 amino acids. With 2 bases clipped from V and 6 bases from J, the junction kept 10 bases outside the gene matches. CDR3 in DNA: TGTGCCAGCAGCTTAGCCCCGGGAGGTTGGGGCGAGCAGTACCTC. The encoded protein is CASSLAPGGWGEQYL.

This chain links TRBV6-5 with TRBJ2-7; perhaps TRBD1 as D (5 bases). The V end was cut by 0 bases, the J end by 4 bases, with 7 bases between. Germline-derived CDR1 and CDR2 are MNHEY and SVGAGI. This CDR3 has 13 amino acids. The CDR3 sequence: CASSYSKGYEQYF. CDR3 nucleotides: TGTGCCAGCAGTTACTCGAAGGGGTACGAGCAGTACTTC.

The rearrangement uses TRBV28 and TRBJ1-5; 7 nucleotides line up with TRBD1. The CDR3 length is 16 residues. With V trimmed by 4 bases and J by 2 bases, 8 bases remained unmatched. Germline V lookup: CDR1 MDHEN, CDR2 SYDVKM. Written as DNA, the CDR3 is TGTGCCAGCAGTTCGTGGACAGGCTCGGGCAATCAGCCCCAGCATTTT. Its protein product is CASSSWTGSGNQPQHF.

The rearrangement uses TRBV7-2 and TRBJ1-1; D remains unclear. Trimming took off 3 bases at V and 8 bases at J, with 19 bases between the two ends. The CDR3 is 15 residues long. Germline lookup yields CDR1 SGHTA and CDR2 FQGNSA. CDR3 DNA: TGTGCCAGCAGCTTTTATCAGGTGCCTGTCCCGGAAGCTTTCTTT. Its protein product is CASSFYQVPVPEAFF.

This chain connects TRBV9 to TRBJ1-5; no firm D call. The CDR3 covers 15 residues. CDR1 is SGDLS and CDR2 is YYNGEE in the germline V gene. V lost 0 bases, J lost 4 bases, and 11 bases lay in between. The CDR3 nucleotides are TGTGCCAGCAGCGTAGATGGTTTCGGGAATCAGCCCCAGCATTTT. This sequence encodes CASSVDGFGNQPQHF.

The chain combines TRBV28 with TRBJ1-1, with 11 positions matching TRBD1. The CDR3 totals 15 residues. J lost 4 bases, V lost 5 bases, and 6 bases had no gene match. CDR1 is MDHEN and CDR2 is SYDVKM in the germline V gene. The CDR3 loop reads CASSGSGQGATEAFF. CDR3 in DNA: TGTGCCAGCAGTGGGTCCGGACAGGGGGCCACTGAAGCTTTCTTT.

The chain joins TRBV7-9 to TRBJ2-7, with no clear D. V was cut by 2 bases and J by 6 bases, with 14 bases left in between. Germline values: CDR1 SEHNR, CDR2 FQNEAQ (reference sequence). This CDR3 is built from 14 residues. The CDR3: CASSLNLVLSEQYF. The CDR3 coding sequence is TGTGCCAGCAGCTTAAATTTGGTCCTCAGCGAGCAGTACTTC.

The V call is TRBV12-1, the J call TRBJ2-7; TRBD1, as called in the table, went unchecked against the DNA. TRBV12-1 is a documented pseudogene. This CDR3 has 14 amino acids. CDR3 bases: TGTGCCAGCAGCTCTCGGACAGGGGTTAGCGAGCAGTACTTC. Protein: CASSSRTGVSEQYF.

The CDR3 sequence: CASTMADTQYF. The CDR3 nucleotides read TGTGCCAGCACAATGGCAGATACGCAGTATTTT. The chain uses TRBV27 and TRBJ2-3; no reliable D call. Germline V CDR1 and CDR2: MNHEY, SMNVEV (reference sequence). The CDR3 consists of 11 residues. V was cut by 7 bases and J by 4 bases, with 6 bases left in between.

V usage is TRBV25-1 and J usage is TRBJ2-6; 8 bases map to TRBD1. Germline V lookup: CDR1 MGHDK, CDR2 SYGVNS. J gave up 2 bases and V 5 bases, and 8 bases lay outside the gene matches. The length of the CDR3 is 17 residues. The CDR3 loop is CASSPVRGLTGANVLTF. The CDR3 DNA sequence: TGTGCCAGCAGTCCAGTCAGGGGGCTTACTGGGGCCAACGTCCTGACTTTC.

The rearrangement joins TRBV11-3 to TRBJ2-1, with D hard to call. The CDR3 spans 14 residues. The germline CDR1 and CDR2 sequences are SGHNT and YENEEA. Trimming removed 2 bases from V and 8 bases from J, with 13 bases in between. This CDR3 reads CASSLSGSEDEQFF. The CDR3 coding sequence is TGTGCCAGCAGCTTATCAGGATCAGAAGATGAGCAGTTCTTC. Drawing the rest from reference TRBV11-3 and TRBJ2-1, the complete variable domain is EAGVVQSPRYKIIEKKQPVAFWCNPISGHNTLYWYLQNLGQGPELLIRYENEEAVDDSQLPKDRFSAERLKGVDSTLKIQPAELGDSAVYLCASSLSGSEDEQFFGPGTRLTVL.

This chain uses TRBV25-1 with TRBJ2-3, with D unresolved. Trimming pared 8 bases from V and 1 base from J, leaving 10 bases between. The germline V gene has CDR1 MGHDK and CDR2 SYGVNS. The CDR3 runs 13 residues. In DNA form, the CDR3 reads TGTGCCAGCGGAAGCGCGGGCACAGATACGCAGTATTTT. Amino acids: CASGSAGTDTQYF. Full variable domain (missing parts from reference TRBV25-1 and TRBJ2-3): EADIYQTPRYLVIGTGKKITLECSQTMGHDKMYWYQQDPGMELHLIHYSYGVNSTEKGDLSSESTVSRIRTEHFPLTLESARPSHTSQYLCASGSAGTDTQYFGPGTRLTVL.

The table lists this clone with a count of one. CDR3: CASSVTHAGTGELFF. CDR3 in DNA: TGTGCCAGCAGTGTGACTCACGCCGGGACCGGGGAGCTGTTTTTT. This chain uses TRBV28 with TRBJ2-2, with D unresolved. Germline V lookup: CDR1 MDHEN, CDR2 SYDVKM. Trimming removed 5 bases at V and 5 bases at J, with 15 bases between. This CDR3 has 15 amino acids. The full variable domain, in which reference TRBV28 and TRBJ2-2 provide the parts outside the CDR3, is DVKVTQSSRYLVKRTGEKVFLECVQDMDHENMFWYRQDPGLGLRLIYFSYDVKMKEKGDIPEGYSVSREKKERFSLILESASTNQTSMYLCASSVTHAGTGELFFGEGSRLTVL.

This clone occurred once. Other DNA variants within this sample encode the same CDR3. The chain employs TRBV28 and TRBJ1-1; no clear D gene. V gave up 5 bases and J gave up 0 bases, with 7 bases separating them. Germline CDR1 is MDHEN and CDR2 is SYDVKM. The length of the CDR3 is 13 residues. The CDR3 DNA is TGTGCCAGCAGTCCGCCACTGAACACTGAAGCTTTCTTT. It codes for CASSPPLNTEAFF. The full variable domain, rest sourced from reference TRBV28 and TRBJ1-1, is DVKVTQSSRYLVKRTGEKVFLECVQDMDHENMFWYRQDPGLGLRLIYFSYDVKMKEKGDIPEGYSVSREKKERFSLILESASTNQTSMYLCASSPPLNTEAFFGQGTRLTVV.

The chain links TRBV19 to TRBJ2-3; 13 nucleotides match TRBD2. The CDR3 has 16 residues. CDR1 LNHDA and CDR2 SQIVND come from the germline V gene (reference sequence). The trim removed 5 bases at V and 1 base at J, leaving 3 bases unmatched. The CDR3 region has the DNA TGTGCCAGTAGTTCCACTAGCGGGAGGGGCACAGATACGCAGTATTTT. It codes for CASSSTSGRGTDTQYF.

The V gene is TRBV18, the J gene TRBJ2-7; D gene unclear. V was clipped by 3 bases and J by 4 bases, with 19 bases between them. The CDR3 has 16 residues. Germline V gene lookup returns CDR1 KGHSH and CDR2 LQKENI. The CDR3 sequence: CASSPIHGDGNYEQYF. CDR3 DNA: TGTGCCAGCTCACCTATACACGGTGACGGAAATTACGAGCAGTACTTC.

The chain uses TRBV7-9 and TRBJ2-5; D uncertain. The length of the CDR3 is 15 residues. Germline V gene lookup returns CDR1 SEHNR and CDR2 FQNEAQ (reference sequence). V dropped 2 bases and J dropped 2 bases, with 12 bases sitting between them. The CDR3 DNA reads as TGTGCCAGCAGCTTATTTACAGTCAGTCAAGAGACCCAGTACTTC. As protein: CASSLFTVSQETQYF.

The chain links TRBV5-8 to TRBJ1-5; D ambiguous. This CDR3 comprises 15 residues. CDR1 and CDR2 (germline): SGHTS, YDEGEE. The V gene lost 0 bases and the J gene lost 1 base, with 8 bases spanning the gap. The DNA of the CDR3 is TGTGCCAGCAGCTTGGCGGGGAAAAGCAATCAGCCCCAGCATTTT. Protein product: CASSLAGKSNQPQHF. Looking up the rest from reference TRBV5-8 and TRBJ1-5 gives the full variable domain: EAGVTQSPTHLIKTRGQQATLRCSPISGHTSVYWYQQALGLGLQFLLWYDEGEERNRGNFPPRFSGRQFPNYSSELNVNALELEDSALYLCASSLAGKSNQPQHFGDGTRLSIL.